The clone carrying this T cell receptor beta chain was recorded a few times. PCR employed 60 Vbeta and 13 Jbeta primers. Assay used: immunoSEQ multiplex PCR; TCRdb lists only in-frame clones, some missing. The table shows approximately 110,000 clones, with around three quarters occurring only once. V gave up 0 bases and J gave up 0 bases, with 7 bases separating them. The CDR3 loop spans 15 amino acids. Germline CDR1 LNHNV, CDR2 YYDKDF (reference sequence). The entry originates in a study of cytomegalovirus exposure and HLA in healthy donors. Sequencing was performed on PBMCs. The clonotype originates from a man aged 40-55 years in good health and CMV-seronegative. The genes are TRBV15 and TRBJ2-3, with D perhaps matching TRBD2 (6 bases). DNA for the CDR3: TGTGCCACCAGCAGAGATGCGGGGAGCACAGATACGCAGTATTTT. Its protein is CATSRDAGSTDTQYF.